One and the same sample provided the 27 T cell receptor beta chains below, sequenced in a study of neurological immune-mediated disorders. From the 5' RACE reads, TCRdb called clonotypes with MiXCR, one entry per CDR3 protein. This sample yields roughly 56,000 distinct CDR3 sequences, of which about an eighth are seen a single time; less than 2% belongs to the top ten. Sequencing input: PBMCs. All receptors derive from a man aged 55 to 70 in good health.

The chain has TRBV20-1 and TRBJ2-7; D possibly corresponds to TRBD1 (5 bases). The CDR3 contains 12 residues. Deletions cut 7 bases from V and 0 bases from J, with 10 bases between. From germline, CDR1 is DFQATT and CDR2 SNEGSKA (reference sequence). CDR3 in amino acids: CSGGWCSYEQYF. Written as DNA, the CDR3 is TGCAGTGGGGGCTGGTGCTCCTACGAGCAGTACTTC.

Ten or more counts support this clonotype. CDR3 in amino acids: CASTLLAPGYYEQYF. CDR3 DNA: TGTGCCAGCACTTTACTCGCACCGGGTTACTACGAGCAGTACTTC. V and J are TRBV6-5 and TRBJ2-7; D not certain. The CDR3 extends over 15 amino acids. Germline V gives CDR1 MNHEY, CDR2 SVGAGI. V shed 7 bases and J shed 3 bases, with 19 bases lying between them.

This clonotype came up many times. The chain uses TRBV6-5 and TRBJ1-3, with D uncertain. The CDR3 is 13 amino acids. V was cut by 4 bases and J by 2 bases, with 6 bases left in between. The germline CDR1 and CDR2 sequences are MNHEY and SVGAGI. The CDR3 loop is CASSWRAGNTIYF. In nucleotides, the CDR3 is TGTGCCAGCAGTTGGAGGGCTGGAAACACCATATATTTT.

The table lists this clonotype with many counts. The chain is built from TRBV5-1 and TRBJ2-3; 7 nucleotides line up with TRBD1. The CDR3 loop spans 16 amino acids. Per the germline V gene, CDR1 is SGHRS and CDR2 is YFSETQ. V shed 4 bases, J shed 0 bases, and the junction held 8 bases outside the gene matches. CDR3 DNA sequence: TGCGCCAGCAGCCCAGGGACAGAGCTTAGCACAGATACGCAGTATTTT. Protein product: CASSPGTELSTDTQYF. The variable domain in full, completed from reference TRBV5-1 and TRBJ2-3, reads KAGVTQTPRYLIKTRGQQVTLSCSPISGHRSVSWYQQTPGQGLQFLFEYFSETQRNKGNFPGRFSGRQFSNSRSEMNVSTLELGDSALYLCASSPGTELSTDTQYFGPGTRLTVL.

In this sample, this clonotype turned up many times. This chain links TRBV11-2 with TRBJ1-5, with 7 bases aligning to TRBD1. The CDR3 length is 15 residues. CDR1 is SGHAT and CDR2 is FQNNGV in the germline V gene. With 3 bases clipped from V and 2 bases from J, the junction kept 4 bases outside the gene matches. The CDR3 is CASSFGTGGNQPQHF. In DNA form, the CDR3 reads TGTGCCAGCAGCTTCGGCACAGGGGGCAATCAGCCCCAGCATTTT.

This clonotype was seen many times. This rearrangement joins TRBV20-1 to TRBJ2-4; possible D gene TRBD2, 6 bases. Trimming shortened V by 6 bases and J by 0 bases, and 12 bases separated the two germline ends. The CDR3 is 14 amino acids. Germline V gene data show CDR1 as DFQATT and CDR2 as SNEGSKA (reference sequence). The CDR3 spells CSALAGLAKNIQYF. Written as DNA, the CDR3 is TGCAGTGCACTAGCCGGACTAGCCAAAAACATTCAGTACTTC.

This clonotype came up many times. The V gene is TRBV12-3 or TRBV12-4, the J gene TRBJ2-3; D is perhaps TRBD2 (5 bases). The ends were cut back, 3 bases at V and 4 bases at J, with 11 bases in the middle. The CDR3 length is 14 residues. CDR3 in amino acids: CASSFRRAADTQYF. The CDR3 DNA follows: TGTGCCAGCAGTTTTCGGCGGGCTGCAGATACGCAGTATTTT.

This clonotype is medium-sized (0.01 to 0.1%) in the sample. This chain joins TRBV7-2 and TRBJ2-3; D possibly corresponds to TRBD1 (5 bases). Germline-derived CDR1 and CDR2 are SGHTA and FQGNSA. Between the trimmed V and J ends, which lost 5 bases and 3 bases, there was a span of 15 bases. The CDR3 totals 15 residues. The CDR3 coding sequence is TGTGCCAGCAGCCTGCTCCAAGGGGCTACAGATACGCAGTATTTT. The encoded protein is CASSLLQGATDTQYF.

This clonotype was counted ten times or more. The chain has TRBV20-1 and TRBJ2-1; D gene uncertain. Trimming shortened V by 0 bases and J by 7 bases, and 16 bases separated the two germline ends. This CDR3 has 15 residues. The germline V gene has CDR1 DFQATT and CDR2 SNEGSKA (reference sequence). CDR3 in amino acids: CSARESVGVRNEQFF. The DNA for the CDR3 is TGCAGTGCTAGAGAATCAGTGGGTGTTCGGAATGAGCAGTTCTTC.

Many counts were recorded for this clonotype. This rearrangement joins TRBV12-3 or TRBV12-4 to TRBJ2-1; D assignment may be TRBD1 or TRBD2 (5 bases each). The CDR3 is 17 amino acids. The germline V and J ends were trimmed by 6 bases and 7 bases, with 25 bases remaining between them. For the CDR3, the DNA is TGTGCCAGCAGCCGCGACAGCGGCCCATCCCGGGTTAATGAGCAGTTCTTC. It encodes CASSRDSGPSRVNEQFF.

This clonotype was detected many times. V is TRBV7-9 and J is TRBJ2-3; D might be TRBD1 (5 bases). The CDR3 extends over 12 amino acids. Germline assignment: CDR1 SEHNR and CDR2 FQNEAQ (reference sequence). V was clipped by 7 bases and J by 4 bases, with 9 bases between them. The CDR3 loop reads CASIRVADTQYF. The CDR3 nucleotides read TGTGCCAGCATCAGGGTCGCAGATACGCAGTATTTT. The complete variable domain, with remaining parts taken from reference TRBV7-9 and TRBJ2-3, reads DTGVSQNPRHKITKRGQNVTFRCDPISEHNRLYWYRQTLGQGPEFLTYFQNEAQLEKSRLLSDRFSAERPKGSFSTLEIQRTEQGDSAMYLCASIRVADTQYFGPGTRLTVL.

Comments on this clonotype: The DNA is left out, because the CDR3 cannot be placed on it with certainty; the CDR3 is given as TCRdb lists it. The V gene is TRBV5-1, the J gene TRBJ1-1; TRBD1, the table's D call, lacks a check against the DNA. CDR1 and CDR2 (germline): SGHRS, YFSETQ. Ends included, the CDR3 has 20 residues. The CDR3 loop reads CASSLVATEQYFGPGTEAFF.

On this clonotype itself: This likely comes from a read error, as the CDR3 has no conserved phenylalanine or tryptophan at its end. V and J are TRBV5-5 and TRBJ1-6; tentatively, D is TRBD1 (5 bases). CDR1 is SGHKS and CDR2 is YYEKEE in the germline V gene (reference sequence). The V and J ends lost 2 bases and 8 bases respectively, with 8 bases between them. The CDR3 spans 13 residues. For the CDR3, the DNA is TGTGCCAGCAGCTTAACGGGGGATTCACCCCTCCACTGT. The encoded protein is CASSLTGDSPLHC.

This clonotype was observed at least ten times. The chain has TRBV20-1 and TRBJ1-2; D is perhaps TRBD1 (6 bases). This CDR3 has 15 residues. Trimming shortened V by 5 bases and J by 3 bases, and 19 bases separated the two germline ends. Germline-derived CDR1 and CDR2 are DFQATT and SNEGSKA (reference sequence). CDR3 residues: CSAPRGGARYYGYTF. CDR3 sequence (DNA): TGCAGTGCTCCCCGGGGGGGCGCCAGGTACTATGGCTACACCTTC.

A single count supports this clonotype. This chain links TRBV18 with TRBJ1-2; 10 nucleotides line up with TRBD1. This CDR3 has 16 residues. V gave up 1 base and J gave up 7 bases; unmatched junction bases: 9. In germline, CDR1 is KGHSH, CDR2 LQKENI. The CDR3 nucleotides are TGTGCCAGCTCACCACAATCAGCGGACAGGGGGGGTGGCTACACCTTC. Protein sequence: CASSPQSADRGGGYTF.

This clonotype appeared many times. This chain connects TRBV20-1 to TRBJ2-3; tentatively, D is TRBD1 (5 bases). There are 11 residues in the CDR3. Germline CDR1 reads DFQATT; CDR2 reads SNEGSKA (reference sequence). V lost 6 bases and J lost 5, with 9 bases in between. The CDR3 region has the DNA TGCAGTGCGCCTCAGGGAGATACGCAGTATTTT. It codes for CSAPQGDTQYF.

In its sample, this clonotype was seen many times. V gene TRBV2 combines with J gene TRBJ2-1, with 7 positions matching TRBD1. Trimming cost V 1 base and J 3 bases; bases outside gene matches: 3. The CDR3 covers 15 residues. Germline CDR1 reads SNHLY; CDR2 reads FYNNEI. The CDR3 protein is CASSEGQGSYNEQFF. As DNA, the CDR3 is TGTGCCAGCAGTGAAGGACAGGGCAGCTACAATGAGCAGTTCTTC.

This clonotype was observed many times. V is TRBV15 and J is TRBJ1-5, with 7 bases lining up with TRBD1. V dropped 2 bases and J dropped 6; count of bases not matched to a gene: 10. Looked up from germline, CDR1 is LNHNV and CDR2 is YYDKDF (reference sequence). The CDR3 has 16 residues. The CDR3 loop reads CATSRTQGPGGQPQHF. CDR3 coding DNA: TGTGCCACCAGCAGAACACAGGGGCCCGGGGGTCAGCCCCAGCATTTT.

The rearrangement uses TRBV18 and TRBJ2-7; D perhaps matches TRBD1 (6 bases). Trimming pared 1 base from V and 1 base from J, leaving 8 bases between. Per the germline V gene, CDR1 is KGHSH and CDR2 is LQKENI. This CDR3 is built from 14 residues. The CDR3, as DNA: TGTGCCAGCTCACCACAGGGGGAGTCCTACGAGCAGTACTTC. Amino acid sequence: CASSPQGESYEQYF.

This clonotype appeared many times. The V call is TRBV7-2, the J call TRBJ2-1, with 9 bases lining up with TRBD1. V gave up 5 bases and J gave up 5 bases; unmatched junction bases: 10. Germline V gives CDR1 SGHTA, CDR2 FQGNSA. The CDR3 spans 16 residues. CDR3 nucleotide sequence: TGTGCCAGCAGCCAGGCGAGGACAGGGGCGGACAATGAGCAGTTCTTC. Its protein is CASSQARTGADNEQFF.

This clonotype showed up many times. The genes are TRBV6-1 and TRBJ2-7; D gene uncertain. Between the trimmed V and J ends, which lost 10 bases and 1 base, there was a span of 11 bases. Per germline, CDR1 MNHNS and CDR2 SASEGT. The CDR3 is made up of 12 amino acids. CDR3 amino acids: CATETDSYEQYF. The DNA for the CDR3 is TGTGCCACGGAAACAGATTCCTACGAGCAGTACTTC.

Ten or more counts support this clonotype. This chain joins TRBV20-1 and TRBJ2-7; 9 nucleotides match TRBD2. The germline V gene has CDR1 DFQATT and CDR2 SNEGSKA (reference sequence). This CDR3 region has 14 residues. V was pared by 5 bases and J by 5 bases, with 10 bases of the junction left unmatched. DNA for the CDR3: TGCAGTGCTGGGCGCCTAGCGGGGTCCCACGAGCAGTACTTC. It translates to CSAGRLAGSHEQYF.

This clonotype was seen ten or more times. The chain employs TRBV12-5 and TRBJ2-5; TRBD2 aligns across 7 bases. This CDR3 has 15 residues. V was clipped by 1 base and J by 1 base; unmatched bases: 3. Germline-derived CDR1 and CDR2 are LGHNT and FRNRAP. The CDR3 DNA reads TGTGCTAGTGGTTTGGGACTAGCAATCCAAGAGACCCAGTACTTC. Its translation: CASGLGLAIQETQYF.

This clonotype was counted a few times. CDR3 coding DNA: TGCGCCAGCAGCCAAGGAAGGTCGGGGGGGTTCGCCTACAATGAGCAGTTCTTC. Translated: CASSQGRSGGFAYNEQFF. This chain connects TRBV4-3 to TRBJ2-1, with 8 bases that match TRBD2. The CDR3 has 18 amino acids. V shed 1 base and J 2 bases; nucleotides not matched to a gene: 10. CDR1 and CDR2 from the germline V gene are LGHNA and YSLEER.

This clonotype occurred many times. The chain links TRBV27 to TRBJ1-1, with D maybe TRBD1 (6 bases). Trimming removed 2 bases at V and 4 bases at J, with 17 bases between. Per the germline V gene, CDR1 is MNHEY and CDR2 is SMNVEV (reference sequence). This CDR3 has 16 residues. In nucleotides, the CDR3 is TGTGCCAGCAGTTTAGGAACAGGGTTTGGGAGCACTGAAGCTTTCTTT. Amino acids: CASSLGTGFGSTEAFF.

On this clonotype: Given a much more abundant clone one base away, this may be a read error. This chain connects TRBV7-9 to TRBJ2-2; D might be TRBD1 (5 bases). Germline CDR1 SEHNR, CDR2 FQNEAQ (reference sequence). The CDR3 sequence is 15 residues long. The DNA for the CDR3 is TGTGCCAGCAGCATAGGTGCTGCGGACACCTGGGAGCTGTTTTTT. It specifies CASSIGAADTWELFF. Variable domain in full (rest from reference TRBV7-9 and TRBJ2-2): DTGVSQNPRHKITKRGQNVTFRCDPISEHNRLYWYRQTLGQGPEFLTYFQNEAQLEKSRLLSDRFSAERPKGSFSTLEIQRTEQGDSAMYLCASSIGAADTWELFFGEGSRLTVL.

This clonotype was observed many times. This sequence joins TRBV12-3 or TRBV12-4 and TRBJ2-3; a weak D match, TRBD2 (5 bases). The V end was cut by 0 bases, the J end by 1 base, with 14 bases between. The CDR3 runs to 17 residues. The DNA of the CDR3 is TGTGCCAGCAGTTTAGCGTACACTAGTGGGGGCACAGATACGCAGTATTTT. It encodes CASSLAYTSGGTDTQYF.